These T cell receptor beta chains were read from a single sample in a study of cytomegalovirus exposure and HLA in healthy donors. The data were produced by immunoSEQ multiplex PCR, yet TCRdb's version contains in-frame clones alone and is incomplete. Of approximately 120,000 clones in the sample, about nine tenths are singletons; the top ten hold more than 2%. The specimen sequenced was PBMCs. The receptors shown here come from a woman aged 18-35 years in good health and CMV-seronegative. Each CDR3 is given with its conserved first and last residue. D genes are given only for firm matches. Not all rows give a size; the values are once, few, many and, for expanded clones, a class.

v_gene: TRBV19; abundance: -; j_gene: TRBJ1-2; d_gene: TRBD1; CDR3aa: CASRTRTGTGVEGYTF; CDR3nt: TGTGCCAGTCGTACCCGAACCGGGACAGGGGTCGAAGGCTACACCTTC
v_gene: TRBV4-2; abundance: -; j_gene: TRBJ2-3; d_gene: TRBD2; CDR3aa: CASSQSASGGPTDTQYF; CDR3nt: TGTGCCAGCAGCCAATCGGCTAGCGGGGGCCCCACAGATACGCAGTATTTT
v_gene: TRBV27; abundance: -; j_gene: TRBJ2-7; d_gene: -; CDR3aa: CASSLLPGEQYF; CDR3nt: TGTGCCAGCAGTTTACTTCCGGGCGAGCAGTACTTC
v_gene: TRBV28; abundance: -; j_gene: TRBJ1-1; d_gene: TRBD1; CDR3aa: CASSSYRGLNTEAFF; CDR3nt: TGTGCCAGCAGTTCGTACAGGGGACTGAACACTGAAGCTTTCTTT
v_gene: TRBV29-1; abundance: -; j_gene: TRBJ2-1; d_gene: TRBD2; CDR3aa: CSVDLSGGRSGRAFTNNEQFF; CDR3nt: TGCAGCGTTGATTTGTCGGGGGGCCGGAGCGGGAGGGCCTTTACGAACAATGAGCAGTTCTTC
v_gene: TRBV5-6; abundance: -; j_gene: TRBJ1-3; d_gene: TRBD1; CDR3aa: CASTRDREVTGNTIYF; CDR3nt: TGTGCCAGCACCCGGGACAGGGAGGTAACTGGAAACACCATATATTTT
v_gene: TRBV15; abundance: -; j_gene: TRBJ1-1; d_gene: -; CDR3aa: CATSRDKGEGAFF; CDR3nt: TGTGCCACCAGCAGAGATAAGGGGGAAGGAGCTTTCTTT
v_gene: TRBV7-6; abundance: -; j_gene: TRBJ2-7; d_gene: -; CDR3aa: CASSSGTYYEQYF; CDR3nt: TGTGCCAGCAGCTCCGGGACATACTACGAGCAGTACTTC
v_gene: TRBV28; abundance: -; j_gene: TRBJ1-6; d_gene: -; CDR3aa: CASSLPQRPLHF; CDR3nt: TGTGCCAGCAGTTTACCACAACGACCCCTCCACTTT
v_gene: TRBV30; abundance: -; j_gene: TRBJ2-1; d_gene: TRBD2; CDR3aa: CARQRTSGRMNEQFF; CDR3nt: TGTGCCCGACAAAGGACTAGCGGGAGGATGAATGAGCAGTTCTTC
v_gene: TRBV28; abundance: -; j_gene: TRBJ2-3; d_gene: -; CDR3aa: CASSLVPDTQYF; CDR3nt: TGTGCCAGCAGTTTAGTTCCGGATACGCAGTATTTT
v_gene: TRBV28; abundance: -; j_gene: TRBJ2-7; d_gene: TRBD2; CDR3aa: CASSDPGTSAYEQYF; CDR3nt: TGTGCCAGCAGCGATCCCGGGACTAGCGCCTACGAGCAGTACTTC
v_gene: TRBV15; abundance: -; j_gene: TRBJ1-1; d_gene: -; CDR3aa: CATSREVLGKAAFF; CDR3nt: TGTGCCACCAGCAGGGAGGTGTTAGGGAAGGCGGCTTTCTTT
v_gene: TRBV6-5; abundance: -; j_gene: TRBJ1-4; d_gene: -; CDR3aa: CASSYSQGTNEKLFF; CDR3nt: TGTGCCAGCAGTTACTCACAGGGAACTAATGAAAAACTGTTTTTT
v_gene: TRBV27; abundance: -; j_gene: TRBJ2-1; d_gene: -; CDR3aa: CASSTVGTYRVYNEQFF; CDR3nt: TGTGCCAGCAGCACCGTGGGTACCTATCGGGTATACAATGAGCAGTTCTTC
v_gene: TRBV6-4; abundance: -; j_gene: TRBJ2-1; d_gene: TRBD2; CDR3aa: CASSLLAGGYNEQFF; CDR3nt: TGTGCCAGCAGTTTACTAGCGGGAGGCTACAATGAGCAGTTCTTC
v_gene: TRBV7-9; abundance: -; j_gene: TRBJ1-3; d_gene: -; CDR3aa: CASRPAVENTIYF; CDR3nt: TGTGCCAGCAGACCAGCGGTTGAAAACACCATATATTTT
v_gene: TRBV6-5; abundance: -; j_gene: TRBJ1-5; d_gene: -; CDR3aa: CASRPTGTITPQHF; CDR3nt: TGTGCCAGCAGACCAACAGGGACTATCACGCCCCAGCATTTT
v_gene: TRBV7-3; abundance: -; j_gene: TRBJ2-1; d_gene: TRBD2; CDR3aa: CASSLSSGVNEQFF; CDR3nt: TGTGCCAGCAGCTTGAGTAGCGGGGTCAATGAGCAGTTCTTC
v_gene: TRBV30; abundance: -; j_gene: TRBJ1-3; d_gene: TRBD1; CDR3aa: CAWSGTGIGNTIYF; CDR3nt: TGTGCCTGGTCGGGGACAGGAATTGGAAACACCATATATTTT
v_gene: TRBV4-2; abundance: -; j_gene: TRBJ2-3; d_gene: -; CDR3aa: CATGGGDTQYF; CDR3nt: TGTGCCACCGGTGGGGGCGATACGCAGTATTTT
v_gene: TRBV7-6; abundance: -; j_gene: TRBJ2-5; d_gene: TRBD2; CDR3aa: CASSLAGGRETQYF; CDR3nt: TGTGCCAGCAGCTTGGCGGGGGGGAGGGAGACCCAGTACTTC
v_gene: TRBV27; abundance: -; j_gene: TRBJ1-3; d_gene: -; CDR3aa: CASSLNGAVSGNTIYF; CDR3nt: TGTGCCAGCAGTCTCAATGGGGCAGTCTCTGGAAACACCATATATTTT
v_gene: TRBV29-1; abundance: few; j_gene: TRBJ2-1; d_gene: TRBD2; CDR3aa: CSVYSGRALRSNEQFF; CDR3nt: TGCAGCGTCTATAGCGGGAGGGCCCTCAGATCCAATGAGCAGTTCTTC
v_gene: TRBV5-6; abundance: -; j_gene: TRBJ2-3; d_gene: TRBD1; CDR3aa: CASSEPGTGTYTQYF; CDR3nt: TGTGCCAGCAGTGAGCCCGGGACAGGGACATATACGCAGTATTTT
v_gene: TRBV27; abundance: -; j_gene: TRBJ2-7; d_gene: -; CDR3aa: CASGWTSSYEQYF; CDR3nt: TGTGCCAGCGGGTGGACAAGCTCCTACGAGCAGTACTTC
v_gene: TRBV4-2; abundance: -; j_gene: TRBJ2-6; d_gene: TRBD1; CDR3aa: CASTGTGDGANVLTF; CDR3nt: TGTGCCAGCACCGGGACAGGGGACGGGGCCAACGTCCTGACTTTC
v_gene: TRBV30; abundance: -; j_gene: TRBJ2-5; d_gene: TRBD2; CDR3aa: CAWTRGASGGAETQYF; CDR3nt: TGTGCCTGGACCCGGGGGGCTAGCGGGGGGGCCGAGACCCAGTACTTC
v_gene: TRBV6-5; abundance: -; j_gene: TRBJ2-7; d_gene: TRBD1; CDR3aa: CASSFGQGEHEQYF; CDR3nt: TGTGCCAGCAGTTTCGGACAGGGTGAACACGAGCAGTACTTC
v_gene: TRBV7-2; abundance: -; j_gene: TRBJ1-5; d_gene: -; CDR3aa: CASSRQNDQPQHF; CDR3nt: TGTGCCAGCAGCCGACAGAATGATCAGCCCCAGCATTTT
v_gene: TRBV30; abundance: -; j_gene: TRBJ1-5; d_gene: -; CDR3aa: CAWSTGDQPQHF; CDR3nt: TGTGCCTGGAGTACGGGGGATCAGCCCCAGCATTTT
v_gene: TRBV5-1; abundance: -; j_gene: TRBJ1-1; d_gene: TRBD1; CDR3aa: CASSQGGRNTEAFF; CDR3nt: TGCGCCAGCAGCCAGGGGGGACGGAACACTGAAGCTTTCTTT
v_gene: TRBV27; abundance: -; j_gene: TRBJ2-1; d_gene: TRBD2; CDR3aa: CASSLFVASGETRVYNEQFF; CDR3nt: TGTGCCAGCAGTTTATTCGTGGCTAGCGGGGAGACAAGAGTATACAATGAGCAGTTCTTC
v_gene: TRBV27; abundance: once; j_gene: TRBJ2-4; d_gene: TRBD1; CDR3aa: CASSLRGQGYIQYF; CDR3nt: TGTGCCAGCAGTTTGCGGGGACAGGGCTACATTCAGTACTTC
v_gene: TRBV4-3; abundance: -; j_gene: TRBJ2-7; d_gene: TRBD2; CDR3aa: CASSQGPGGLYEQYF; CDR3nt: TGCGCCAGCAGCCAAGGCCCGGGGGGTCTCTACGAGCAGTACTTC
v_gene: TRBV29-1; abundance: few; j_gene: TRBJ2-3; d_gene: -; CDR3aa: CSVRGWQNTDTQYF; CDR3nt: TGCAGCGTTCGGGGGTGGCAGAACACAGATACGCAGTATTTT
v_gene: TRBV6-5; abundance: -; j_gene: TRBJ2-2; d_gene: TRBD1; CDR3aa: CASSYRTGAGELFF; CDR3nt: TGTGCCAGCAGTTACCGGACAGGGGCCGGGGAGCTGTTTTTT
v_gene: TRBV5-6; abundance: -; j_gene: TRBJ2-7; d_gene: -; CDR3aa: CASSLGQYEQYF; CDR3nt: TGTGCCAGCAGCTTGGGGCAGTACGAGCAGTACTTC
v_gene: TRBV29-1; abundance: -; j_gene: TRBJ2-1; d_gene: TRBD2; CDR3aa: CSVEGEGAGGQRASYNEQFF; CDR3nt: TGCAGCGTTGAAGGGGAGGGAGCGGGGGGGCAGAGGGCGTCCTACAATGAGCAGTTCTTC
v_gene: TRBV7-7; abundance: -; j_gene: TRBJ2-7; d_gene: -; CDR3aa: CASSLLDRTYEQYF; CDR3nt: TGTGCCAGCAGCTTACTAGACAGGACCTACGAGCAGTACTTC
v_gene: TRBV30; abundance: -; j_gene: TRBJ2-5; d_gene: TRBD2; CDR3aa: CAWSPGLVSEETQYF; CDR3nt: TGTGCCTGGAGTCCGGGACTAGTATCGGAAGAGACCCAGTACTTC
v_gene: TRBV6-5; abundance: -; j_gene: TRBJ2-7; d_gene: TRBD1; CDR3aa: CASRTGNEQYF; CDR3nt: TGTGCCAGCAGGACAGGGAACGAGCAGTACTTC
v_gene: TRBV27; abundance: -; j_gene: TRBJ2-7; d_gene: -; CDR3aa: CASSFYRDEGEQYF; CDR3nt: TGTGCCAGCAGTTTTTACAGGGACGAGGGCGAGCAGTACTTC
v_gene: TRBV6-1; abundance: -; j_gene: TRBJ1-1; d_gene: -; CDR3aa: CASSRDGNTEAFF; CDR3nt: TGTGCCAGCAGTCGGGATGGAAACACTGAAGCTTTCTTT
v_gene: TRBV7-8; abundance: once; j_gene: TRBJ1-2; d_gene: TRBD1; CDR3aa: CASSYGTAKNYGYTF; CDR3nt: TGTGCCAGCAGCTACGGGACAGCCAAGAACTATGGCTACACCTTC
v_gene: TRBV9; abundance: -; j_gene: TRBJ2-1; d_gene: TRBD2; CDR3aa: CASSIAGEAYNEQFF; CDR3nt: TGTGCCAGCAGCATAGCGGGAGAAGCCTACAATGAGCAGTTCTTC
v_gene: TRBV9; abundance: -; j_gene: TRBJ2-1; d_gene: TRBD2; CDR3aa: CASSETSAEQFF; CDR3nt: TGTGCCAGCAGCGAAACTAGCGCGGAGCAGTTCTTC
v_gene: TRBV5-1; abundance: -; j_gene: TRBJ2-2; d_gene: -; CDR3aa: CASSLAPGTGELFF; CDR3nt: TGCGCCAGCAGCTTGGCCCCAGGAACCGGGGAGCTGTTTTTT
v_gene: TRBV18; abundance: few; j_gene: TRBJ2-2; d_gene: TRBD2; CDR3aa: CASSPALAGSLAELFF; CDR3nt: TGTGCCAGCTCACCGGCACTAGCGGGATCTTTAGCGGAGCTGTTTTTT
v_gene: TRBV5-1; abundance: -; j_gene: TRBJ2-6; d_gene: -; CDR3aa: CASRQGTGANVLTF; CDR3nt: TGCGCCAGCAGACAGGGAACTGGGGCCAACGTCCTGACTTTC
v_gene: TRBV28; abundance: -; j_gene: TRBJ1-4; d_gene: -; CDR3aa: CASLGGGGEKLFF; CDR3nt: TGTGCCAGTCTGGGGGGAGGGGGTGAAAAACTGTTTTTT
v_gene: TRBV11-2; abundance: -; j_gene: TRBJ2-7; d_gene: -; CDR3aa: CASSLSPDSSYEQYF; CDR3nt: TGTGCCAGCAGCTTATCGCCGGACAGCTCCTACGAGCAGTACTTC
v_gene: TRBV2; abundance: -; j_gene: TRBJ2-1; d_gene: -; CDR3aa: CASRDRGGLNEQFF; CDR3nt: TGTGCCAGCCGAGACAGGGGAGGGTTGAATGAGCAGTTCTTC
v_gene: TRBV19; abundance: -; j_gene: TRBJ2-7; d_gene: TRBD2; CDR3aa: CASSDEREWSYEQYF; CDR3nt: TGTGCCAGTAGTGATGAGCGGGAGTGGTCCTACGAGCAGTACTTC
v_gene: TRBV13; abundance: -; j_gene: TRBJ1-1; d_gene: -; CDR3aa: CASSLPTAGTLAFF; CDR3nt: TGTGCCAGCAGCTTACCTACTGCCGGGACATTGGCTTTCTTT